This T cell receptor (beta chain) was profiled in a study of beta chain features in type 1 diabetes. General study results and limits: Researchers report that Type 1 diabetes patients had moderately but significantly shorter TCRB CDR3s across all four CD4+ subsets. For cells with high TCR expression, cDNA sequencing could yield over-representation.

Reverse transcription of all isolated RNA meant that expressed TCRB transcripts were sequenced. Produced via immunoSEQ multiplex PCR; TCRdb's table is partial and in-frame only. The data show 600,000 to 700,000 clones, roughly 13% seen once. This CDR3 region has 16 residues. The germline gives CDR1 KGHSH, CDR2 LQKENI. V gave up 0 bases and J gave up 4 bases; unmatched junction bases: 5. As to this clone: The antigen remains unidentified.

The V and J genes are TRBV18 and TRBJ2-5; 10 nucleotides match TRBD1. Material: naive CD4+ T cells from blood. The sequence was collected from a man aged 18 to 29 with type 1 diabetes. CDR3 in DNA: TGTGCCAGCTCACCACCGGGACAGGGGCGCGGAGAGACCCAGTACTTC. Its protein product is CASSPPGQGRGETQYF.